Below are 27 T cell receptor beta chains sequenced from a single sample in a study of memory CD8 T cells in hepatitis C reinfection. Time point: pre-reinfection, 55 to 20 weeks before reinfection detection. TCR sequencing was done directly ex vivo on sorted cells, without expansion in vitro. Profiled with immunoSEQ multiplex PCR; TCRdb holds only in-frame clones, not every one. Counted here are just over 50,000 clones, about 90% occurring once; the ten biggest clones make up around 1%. The sequencing sample was made of naive CD8+ T cells sorted from blood. The receptor set was obtained from a man younger than 35 with hepatitis C virus infection.

V usage is TRBV5-1 and J usage is TRBJ2-7; D remains ambiguous. The germline V gene encodes CDR1 SGHRS and CDR2 YFSETQ. V lost 0 bases and J 3 bases, leaving 7 bases between the germline ends. This CDR3 is 13 amino acids long. For the CDR3, the DNA is TGCGCCAGCAGCTTGGATGGAGTCTACGAGCAGTACTTC. Amino acid sequence: CASSLDGVYEQYF.

This clone occurred once. The chain uses TRBV13 and TRBJ2-3, with a tentative D call TRBD2 (6 bases). CDR3 length: 13 amino acids. Germline CDR1 and CDR2: PRHDT and FYEKMQ (reference sequence). V lost 3 bases to trimming and J lost 4 bases, with 8 bases between them. The CDR3 nucleotides read TGTGCCAGCAGCTTCCCGGGGGCAGATACGCAGTATTTT. This encodes CASSFPGADTQYF.

This sequence joins TRBV5-5 and TRBJ1-1; D perhaps matches TRBD1 (5 bases). V gave up 5 bases and J gave up 3 bases, with 11 bases separating them. Germline V gene sequence: CDR1 SGHKS, CDR2 YYEKEE (reference sequence). This CDR3 spans 13 amino acids. The CDR3 region has the DNA TGTGCCAGCAGGCCTGACAGTCACACTGAAGCTTTCTTT. This encodes CASRPDSHTEAFF.

The V call is TRBV21-1, the J call TRBJ2-7; the listed D gene, TRBD1, was not tested against the DNA. TRBV21-1 is tagged as a pseudogene. The CDR3 is 13 residues long. The CDR3 DNA reads TGTGCCAGCAGCGGTCAGGGGTCTAACGAGCAGTACGTC. Its translation: CASSGQGSNEQYV.

The V call is TRBV19, the J call TRBJ2-7; 8 bases are a match to TRBD1. V gave up 3 bases and J gave up 5 bases; unmatched junction bases: 6. The germline CDR1 and CDR2 sequences are LNHDA and SQIVND (reference sequence). CDR3 length: 14 amino acids. The CDR3 protein is CASSMTGDLNEQYF. The CDR3 DNA reads as TGTGCCAGTAGTATGACAGGGGATCTTAACGAGCAGTACTTC. Full variable domain (missing parts from reference TRBV19 and TRBJ2-7): DGGITQSPKYLFRKEGQNVTLSCEQNLNHDAMYWYRQDPGQGLRLIYYSQIVNDFQKGDIAEGYSVSREKKESFPLTVTSAQKNPTAFYLCASSMTGDLNEQYFGPGTRLTVT.

The chain is built from TRBV6-6 and TRBJ2-3; TRBD2 agrees at 8 bases. Germline CDR1 MNHNY, CDR2 SVGAGI (reference sequence). V trimming: 0 bases; J trimming: 7 bases; junction bases outside the gene matches: 9. CDR3 length equals 16 residues. The CDR3 DNA sequence: TGTGCCAGCAGTTACTCTCGAGAGCGGGAGTGGAATACGCAGTATTTT. Its protein is CASSYSREREWNTQYF.

This clone came up once. This chain uses TRBV19 with TRBJ1-1; perhaps TRBD1 as D (5 bases). Germline V gives CDR1 LNHDA, CDR2 SQIVND (reference sequence). The V end was cut by 1 base, the J end by 4 bases, with 7 bases between. The CDR3 covers 13 residues. Here the CDR3 DNA reads TGTGCCAGTAGTATAGCAGGGATCACTGAAGCTTTCTTT. Translated: CASSIAGITEAFF.

The rearrangement joins TRBV28 to TRBJ1-1, with D maybe TRBD1 (5 bases). This CDR3 is built from 12 residues. Between the trimmed V and J ends, which lost 6 bases and 3 bases, there was a span of 8 bases. From germline, CDR1 is MDHEN and CDR2 SYDVKM. CDR3 in amino acids: CASRDSHTEAFF. For the CDR3, the DNA is TGTGCCAGCAGAGACAGTCACACTGAAGCTTTCTTT.

This clone was seen a handful of times. V is TRBV6-5 and J is TRBJ1-1; tentative D call: TRBD1 (6 bases). This CDR3 is built from 14 residues. From germline, CDR1 is MNHEY and CDR2 SVGAGI. Trimming cost V 1 base and J 1 base, with 7 bases left between them. In DNA, the CDR3 is TGTGCCAGCAGTTACTTACAGGGGAACACTGAAGCTTTCTTT. It translates to CASSYLQGNTEAFF.

The chain has TRBV6-1 and TRBJ1-4, with 9 bases aligning to TRBD1. Germline trimming cut 10 bases from V and 6 bases from J; bases unmatched to any gene: 6. The germline gives CDR1 MNHNS, CDR2 SASEGT. The CDR3 sequence is 13 residues long. Here the CDR3 DNA reads TGTGCCATCCGGGACAGGGAAGATGAAAAACTGTTTTTT. Translation: CAIRDREDEKLFF.

This clone is a singleton in its sample. The gene calls are TRBV2 and TRBJ1-6; no clear D gene. Germline lookup yields CDR1 SNHLY and CDR2 FYNNEI. This CDR3 region has 16 residues. V was trimmed by 3 bases and J by 6 bases, leaving 15 bases between them. The CDR3 sequence is CASSEGLPRGNSPLHF. DNA for the CDR3: TGTGCCAGCAGTGAGGGCCTTCCCCGGGGTAATTCACCCCTCCACTTT.

The gene calls are TRBV5-6 and TRBJ1-2; 7 nucleotides line up with TRBD1. Trimming took 4 bases from V and 1 from J; bases not matched to a gene: 7. The length of the CDR3 is 15 residues. Per the germline V gene, CDR1 is SGHDT and CDR2 is YYEEEE. The DNA for the CDR3 is TGTGCCAGCAGCACCTGGACAGGACGTAACTATGGCTACACCTTC. This codes for CASSTWTGRNYGYTF.

This clone came up once. The gene calls are TRBV2 and TRBJ2-2, with 7 bases matching TRBD2. The V and J ends lost 7 bases and 0 bases, in that order; junction bases with no gene match: 5. Germline V lookup: CDR1 SNHLY, CDR2 FYNNEI. This CDR3 is 15 amino acids long. The DNA of the CDR3 is TGTGCCAGCAACCCGGGACTAACGAACACCGGGGAGCTGTTTTTT. The encoded protein is CASNPGLTNTGELFF.

The chain has TRBV9 and TRBJ1-1; 7 bases fit TRBD1. The CDR3 is 14 residues long. V gave up 3 bases and J gave up 5 bases; unmatched junction bases: 7. Germline V gene data show CDR1 as SGDLS and CDR2 as YYNGEE. The CDR3 region is CASSEGAGGTEAFF. CDR3 DNA: TGTGCCAGCAGCGAGGGGGCGGGGGGTACTGAAGCTTTCTTT.

In DNA, the CDR3 is TGCAGCGTTGACGGGGACAATGAGCAGTTCTTC. Amino acids: CSVDGDNEQFF. This chain links TRBV29-1 with TRBJ2-1; D possibly corresponds to TRBD2 (5 bases). This CDR3 has 11 residues. Germline loops: CDR1 SQVTM, CDR2 ANQGSEA. With 3 bases removed from V and 5 bases from J, the gap between germline ends came to 5 bases.

V usage is TRBV4-1 and J usage is TRBJ1-6; D remains unclear. The CDR3 has 14 residues. Trimming took off 1 base at V and 9 bases at J, with 10 bases between the two ends. The germline CDR1 and CDR2 sequences are MGHRA and YSYEKL. CDR3 DNA sequence: TGCGCCAGCAGCCAAGTGCAAGGGAGTTCACCCCTCCACTTT. Its translation is CASSQVQGSSPLHF.

There are a few counts of this clone. The V gene is TRBV7-9, the J gene TRBJ2-2; no clear D. This CDR3 spans 12 amino acids. The germline V gene has CDR1 SEHNR and CDR2 FQNEAQ (reference sequence). The V gene lost 7 bases and the J gene lost 7 bases, with 10 bases spanning the gap. DNA for the CDR3: TGTGCCAGCAACTTCCCTTACGGGGAGCTGTTTTTT. Protein sequence: CASNFPYGELFF.

The rearrangement links TRBV9 to TRBJ1-1; 11 bases agree with TRBD1. Losses at the gene ends were 3 bases for V and 1 base for J; bases not matched to a gene: 5. Germline-derived CDR1 and CDR2 are SGDLS and YYNGEE. The CDR3 sequence is 16 residues long. The CDR3 here is CASSARTGGANTEAFF. CDR3 nucleotide sequence: TGTGCCAGCAGCGCCCGGACAGGGGGCGCGAACACTGAAGCTTTCTTT.

The chain recombines TRBV7-6 with TRBJ2-3; 9 bases match TRBD2. Looked up from germline, CDR1 is SGHVS and CDR2 is FNYEAQ. CDR3 length: 16 residues. With 4 bases clipped from V and 4 bases from J, the junction kept 9 bases outside the gene matches. This chain's CDR3 is CASSSRLAGWADTQYF. CDR3 coding DNA: TGTGCCAGCAGCTCCCGCCTAGCGGGGTGGGCAGATACGCAGTATTTT.

This chain links TRBV5-4 with TRBJ2-3; TRBD1 aligns across 9 bases. CDR1 SGHNT and CDR2 YYREEE come from the germline V gene (reference sequence). The CDR3 has 15 amino acids. V trimming: 4 bases; J trimming: 2 bases; junction bases outside the gene matches: 5. The CDR3 DNA is TGTGCCAGCAGCCCAAGGACAGGGGCCACAGATACGCAGTATTTT. Protein: CASSPRTGATDTQYF. Combining the CDR3 with reference TRBV5-4 and TRBJ2-3 gives the whole variable domain ETGVTQSPTHLIKTRGQQVTLRCSSQSGHNTVSWYQQALGQGPQFIFQYYREEENGRGNFPPRFSGLQFPNYSSELNVNALELDDSALYLCASSPRTGATDTQYFGPGTRLTVL.

This chain joins TRBV4-1 and TRBJ1-6, with 7 bases fitting TRBD1. The CDR3 covers 16 residues. Germline values: CDR1 MGHRA, CDR2 YSYEKL. V shed 0 bases, J shed 7 bases, and the junction held 6 bases outside the gene matches. As DNA, the CDR3 is TGCGCCAGCAGCCAAGAGAACGCCAGGGGGAATTCACCCCTCCACTTT. Encoded protein: CASSQENARGNSPLHF.

The chain uses TRBV6-6 and TRBJ1-2; a weak D match, TRBD1 (6 bases). The V end lost 5 bases, the J end lost 6 bases, and 16 bases lay between the germline ends. The CDR3 contains 14 residues. CDR1 and CDR2 (germline): MNHNY, SVGAGI (reference sequence). DNA of the CDR3: TGTGCCAGCAGTGGCTCGGGGGGCGCAGATGGCTACACCTTC. This gives the protein CASSGSGGADGYTF.

The CDR3 loop reads CASSHSGQGDTEAFF. CDR3 nucleotide sequence: TGCGCCAGCAGCCACTCCGGTCAGGGGGACACTGAAGCTTTCTTT. V is TRBV4-1 and J is TRBJ1-1; 7 positions match TRBD1. Germline trimming cut 3 bases from V and 3 bases from J; bases unmatched to any gene: 7. The CDR3 consists of 15 residues. Germline V gene sequence: CDR1 MGHRA, CDR2 YSYEKL.

The chain recombines TRBV5-6 with TRBJ1-2, with D possibly TRBD1 on 5 matching bases. The germline V gene encodes CDR1 SGHDT and CDR2 YYEEEE. The CDR3 is 14 amino acids. Trimming left V 0 bases short and J 3 bases short, with 9 bases between. The CDR3 coding sequence is TGTGCCAGCAGCTTGGGCGGCAGGGACTATGGCTACACCTTC. As protein: CASSLGGRDYGYTF.

The chain recombines TRBV2 with TRBJ2-1, with a weak D call TRBD2 (5 bases). Deletions cut 3 bases from V and 10 bases from J, with 16 bases between. The CDR3 contains 14 residues. Germline V gives CDR1 SNHLY, CDR2 FYNNEI. Here the CDR3 reads CASSDPRRLSEQFF. CDR3 nucleotides: TGTGCCAGCAGTGACCCAAGGAGGTTGTCCGAGCAGTTCTTC.

In nucleotides, the CDR3 is TGTGCCAGCAGTTTGGGGACAGATAATTCACCCCTCCACTTT. The encoded protein is CASSLGTDNSPLHF. The chain employs TRBV28 and TRBJ1-6, with 7 positions matching TRBD1. Germline V CDR1 and CDR2: MDHEN, SYDVKM. V lost 3 bases to trimming and J lost 5 bases; unmatched junction nucleotides: 1. The CDR3 totals 14 residues.

The rearrangement uses TRBV11-2 and TRBJ2-2; TRBD2 agrees at 11 bases. The CDR3 has 17 residues. With 1 base clipped from V and 3 bases from J, the junction kept 4 bases outside the gene matches. Germline V gene lookup returns CDR1 SGHAT and CDR2 FQNNGV. The CDR3 here is CASSLGGTSGYTGELFF. In DNA, the CDR3 is TGTGCCAGCAGCTTAGGGGGGACTAGCGGCTACACCGGGGAGCTGTTTTTT.